The 26 T cell receptor beta chains reported below all come from one sample, sequenced in a study of blood T cells in healthy people across ages. PCR was performed a second time for about 6 to 12 cycles using a sample-barcoded 5' primer and a J-beta primer mix. Via MiXCR, TCRdb re-called the 5' RACE reads, giving one row per CDR3 protein. The profile shows 1.2 million to 1.5 million distinct CDR3 sequences, around 55% of them singletons. The material sequenced was blood. These receptors were obtained from a man younger than 35 in good health.

The DNA for the CDR3 is TGTGCCAGCAGCCAAGATGCGACTAGCGGGGCACAAGAGACCCAGTACTTC. This encodes CASSQDATSGAQETQYF. The chain carries TRBV3-1 and TRBJ2-5; 11 bases align to TRBD2. The CDR3 loop spans 17 amino acids. V lost 0 bases to trimming and J lost 2 bases; unmatched junction nucleotides: 5. Germline V CDR1 and CDR2: LGHDT, YNNKEL (reference sequence).

The rearrangement links TRBV20-1 to TRBJ2-1, with D perhaps matching TRBD1 (5 bases). Germline V lookup: CDR1 DFQATT, CDR2 SNEGSKA (reference sequence). Trimming stripped 5 bases from V and 3 bases from J, with 11 bases between. The CDR3 is made up of 13 amino acids. The CDR3 bases are TGCAGTGCTCCGAAGGACAACTACAATGAGCAGTTCTTC. Translated: CSAPKDNYNEQFF.

This clonotype has just a few counts. The rearrangement uses TRBV4-3 and TRBJ2-1; TRBD2 might be the D (6 bases). The V end lost 3 bases, the J end lost 4 bases, and 19 bases lay between the germline ends. The V gene's germline CDR1 is LGHNA and CDR2 YSLEER. This CDR3 is 17 amino acids long. CDR3 loop: CASSHGTPTAEYNEQFF. CDR3 sequence (DNA): TGCGCCAGCAGCCACGGGACTCCGACCGCCGAGTACAATGAGCAGTTCTTC.

The chain couples TRBV4-2 to TRBJ2-5; D unclear. Germline values: CDR1 LGHNA, CDR2 YNFKEQ. Trimming shortened V by 3 bases and J by 4 bases, and 9 bases separated the two germline ends. The CDR3 contains 13 residues. In nucleotides, the CDR3 is TGTGCCAGCAGCCAGGGATGGGGAGAGACCCAGTACTTC. Translated, it gives CASSQGWGETQYF.

There are a few counts of this clonotype. The chain links TRBV3-1 to TRBJ2-7; the D gene is possibly TRBD2 (6 bases). The CDR3 spans 12 residues. V shed 9 bases and J shed 6 bases, with 15 bases lying between them. Germline assignment: CDR1 LGHDT and CDR2 YNNKEL (reference sequence). The CDR3 region is CARNRDSTEQYF. CDR3 nucleotide sequence: TGTGCCAGAAACCGGGACTCCACCGAGCAGTACTTC.

This clonotype was detected once. The rearrangement joins TRBV25-1 to TRBJ2-4; no definite D call. Judging by the DNA end, TRBJ2-5 fits better; the J call may be wrong. CDR3 length equals 14 residues. In germline, CDR1 is MGHDK, CDR2 SYGVNS. The CDR3 bases are TGTGCCAGCAGTGAATATCTGGGCATGATGACCCAGTACTTC. Translated, it gives CASSEYLGMMTQYF.

This clonotype was recorded a few times. V and J are TRBV12-3 or TRBV12-4 and TRBJ2-7; no clear D. The length of the CDR3 is 13 residues. Trimming pared 4 bases from V and 4 bases from J, leaving 11 bases between. CDR3 nucleotide sequence: TGTGCCAGCAGTTCCCTAACTCGTTACGAGCAGTACTTC. Its translation is CASSSLTRYEQYF.

The V gene is TRBV7-2, the J gene TRBJ2-1, with 12 bases that match TRBD2. CDR1 and CDR2 (germline): SGHTA, FQGNSA. J lost 15 bases, V lost 5 bases, and 2 bases had no gene match. The CDR3 totals 11 residues. CDR3 sequence: CASSPSGGAFF. The CDR3 bases are TGTGCCAGCAGCCCTAGCGGGGGGGCGTTCTTC.

The genes are TRBV2 and TRBJ2-1, with D unclear. This CDR3 is built from 16 residues. The ends were cut back, 2 bases at V and 0 bases at J, with 11 bases in the middle. Germline CDR1 reads SNHLY; CDR2 reads FYNNEI. CDR3 amino acids: CASSERRSSSYNEQFF. In nucleotides, the CDR3 is TGTGCCAGCAGTGAAAGAAGAAGTAGCTCCTACAATGAGCAGTTCTTC.

This chain connects TRBV2 to TRBJ2-7; tentative D call: TRBD1 (7 bases). Trimming cost V 6 bases and J 2 bases, with 14 bases left between them. CDR1 SNHLY and CDR2 FYNNEI come from the germline V gene. The CDR3 length is 14 residues. The CDR3 reads CASRDAGGTYEQYF. The CDR3 bases are TGTGCCAGCAGAGATGCAGGGGGGACCTACGAGCAGTACTTC.

This chain joins TRBV6-5 and TRBJ2-7, with no clear D. Trimming took 5 bases from V and 2 from J, leaving 10 bases between them. Germline loops: CDR1 MNHEY, CDR2 SVGAGI. CDR3 size: 13 residues. This CDR3 reads CASSHPGPYEQYF. CDR3 in DNA: TGTGCCAGCAGTCACCCAGGCCCCTACGAGCAGTACTTC.

This clonotype was counted a few times. The chain has TRBV10-3 and TRBJ2-5, with D perhaps TRBD1 or TRBD2 (5 bases each). V lost 3 bases, J lost 5 bases, and 10 bases lay in between. Germline V gene lookup returns CDR1 ENHRY and CDR2 SYGVKD. This CDR3 has 13 amino acids. CDR3 sequence (DNA): TGTGCCATCAGTGAAGGGACGCTGGAGACCCAGTACTTC. It yields the protein CAISEGTLETQYF.

The chain links TRBV7-9 to TRBJ1-1, with D maybe TRBD1 (6 bases). Germline CDR1 SEHNR, CDR2 FQNEAQ (reference sequence). The V and J ends lost 5 bases and 0 bases respectively, with 19 bases between them. This CDR3 has 17 residues. CDR3 nucleotides: TGTGCCAGCAGCCAAGCCCGGCAGGGGTGGTTGAACACTGAAGCTTTCTTT. Amino acid sequence: CASSQARQGWLNTEAFF.

The chain recombines TRBV7-9 with TRBJ2-1; 10 nucleotides agree with TRBD2. This CDR3 contains 15 residues. Trimming removed 4 bases from V and 7 bases from J; junction bases left unmatched: 7. The germline V gene encodes CDR1 SEHNR and CDR2 FQNEAQ (reference sequence). The DNA of the CDR3 is TGTGCCAGCAGCTATAGCGGGAGGAGGGGTAATGAGCAGTTCTTC. It codes for CASSYSGRRGNEQFF. Looking up the rest from reference TRBV7-9 and TRBJ2-1 gives the full variable domain: DTGVSQNPRHKITKRGQNVTFRCDPISEHNRLYWYRQTLGQGPEFLTYFQNEAQLEKSRLLSDRFSAERPKGSFSTLEIQRTEQGDSAMYLCASSYSGRRGNEQFFGPGTRLTVL.

This chain joins TRBV4-3 and TRBJ1-6; perhaps TRBD1 as D (5 bases). V was trimmed by 0 bases and J by 0 bases, leaving 12 bases between them. Germline CDR1 reads LGHNA; CDR2 reads YSLEER. The CDR3 totals 18 residues. The CDR3 here is CASSQERGAGSYNSPLHF. The CDR3 nucleotides are TGCGCCAGCAGCCAAGAAAGGGGTGCAGGCTCCTATAATTCACCCCTCCACTTT.

The DNA for the CDR3 is TGTGCCAGCGTGACGATAGATACGCAGTATTTT. Its protein is CASVTIDTQYF. The chain couples TRBV12-3 or TRBV12-4 to TRBJ2-3; no definite D call. Trimming cost V 8 bases and J 5 bases, with 8 bases left between them. The CDR3 is 11 residues long.

The chain recombines TRBV7-2 with TRBJ2-3, with 13 bases that match TRBD2. The CDR3 spans 16 residues. J gave up 4 bases and V 5 bases, and 6 bases lay outside the gene matches. Germline CDR1 and CDR2: SGHTA and FQGNSA. This chain's CDR3 is CASSRRTSGGPDTQYF. CDR3 sequence (DNA): TGTGCCAGCAGCCGCCGGACTAGCGGGGGTCCAGATACGCAGTATTTT.

V and J are TRBV29-1 and TRBJ2-1, with a weak D call TRBD2 (6 bases). CDR3 length: 18 amino acids. V lost 2 bases and J lost 4, with 24 bases in between. The germline V gene has CDR1 SQVTM and CDR2 ANQGSEA. The DNA of the CDR3 is TGCAGCGTTGAACAACCGGCGGGACGGACCGGGGTTTACAATGAGCAGTTCTTC. Translated: CSVEQPAGRTGVYNEQFF.

This clonotype was observed a few times. The rearrangement uses TRBV4-3 and TRBJ2-1, with 8 bases that match TRBD2. CDR3 length: 15 amino acids. CDR1 is LGHNA, CDR2 YSLEER, per germline. V dropped 4 bases and J dropped 5; count of bases not matched to a gene: 7. The CDR3 loop reads CASSPRGGLDNEQFF. The DNA of the CDR3 is TGCGCCAGCAGCCCCCGGGGGGGCCTGGACAATGAGCAGTTCTTC.

The J gene is TRBJ2-4, the V gene TRBV27, with a tentative D call TRBD1 (6 bases). Per the germline V gene, CDR1 is MNHEY and CDR2 is SMNVEV (reference sequence). Trimming removed 5 bases at V and 15 bases at J, with 14 bases between. This CDR3 is 11 amino acids long. The CDR3 coding sequence is TGTGCCAGCAGTAGCTCAGGGGAGCGGTACTTC. This sequence encodes CASSSSGERYF.

The V and J genes are TRBV5-6 and TRBJ2-3; 11 nucleotides line up with TRBD2. Germline lookup yields CDR1 SGHDT and CDR2 YYEEEE. This CDR3 contains 19 residues. Unmatched junction bases numbered 13, after V lost 4 bases and J lost 0 bases. CDR3 nucleotide sequence: TGTGCCAGCAGCCCCTTTGCTAGCGGGGGGACCACTAGCACAGATACGCAGTATTTT. Translated, it gives CASSPFASGGTTSTDTQYF.

This clonotype came up a few times. The chain's CDR3 is CASSSLQGVGPLHF. The CDR3 DNA follows: TGTGCCAGCAGCTCTCTACAGGGTGTGGGGCCCCTCCACTTT. The genes are TRBV12-3 or TRBV12-4 and TRBJ1-6; D is possibly TRBD1 (6 bases). Trimming cost V 6 bases and J 13 bases, with 19 bases left between them. The CDR3 is made up of 14 amino acids.

The chain links TRBV4-2 to TRBJ1-1, with 7 bases lining up with TRBD1. Germline trimming cut 1 base from V and 7 bases from J; bases unmatched to any gene: 9. This CDR3 comprises 15 residues. Germline lookup yields CDR1 LGHNA and CDR2 YNFKEQ. The CDR3: CASSQASDRIFEAFF. The CDR3, as DNA: TGTGCCAGCAGCCAAGCCTCGGACAGGATCTTTGAAGCTTTCTTT.

This clonotype has more than one count but fewer than ten. This chain uses TRBV5-6 with TRBJ2-1, with a possible D match to TRBD2 (5 bases). CDR1 SGHDT and CDR2 YYEEEE come from the germline V gene. This CDR3 is built from 16 residues. Trimming cost V 6 bases and J 0 bases, with 16 bases left between them. The CDR3 loop is CASIPGGIGSYNEQFF. DNA of the CDR3: TGTGCCAGCATCCCCGGAGGCATAGGCTCCTACAATGAGCAGTTCTTC.

This clonotype was detected only a few times. This rearrangement joins TRBV3-1 to TRBJ2-5; unclear D gene. This CDR3 region has 14 residues. Between the trimmed V and J ends, which lost 0 bases and 0 bases, there was a span of 5 bases. Germline values: CDR1 LGHDT, CDR2 YNNKEL (reference sequence). CDR3 protein: CASSQDTHQETQYF. The CDR3 bases are TGTGCCAGCAGCCAAGACACCCACCAAGAGACCCAGTACTTC.

The chain recombines TRBV12-3 or TRBV12-4 with TRBJ1-2; D is perhaps TRBD1 (5 bases). Trimming took off 1 base at V and 4 bases at J, with 7 bases between the two ends. The CDR3 extends over 13 amino acids. CDR3: CASSLVGTYGYTF. The CDR3 DNA is TGTGCCAGCAGTTTAGTGGGGACCTATGGCTACACCTTC.